These 31 T cell receptor beta chains came from one sample sequenced in a study of blood T cells in healthy people across ages. Through a sample-barcoded 5' primer and a J-beta primer mix, a second PCR was run for about 6 to 11 cycles. One entry per CDR3 protein results from TCRdb running MiXCR on the 5' RACE reads. The data hold roughly 1,700,000 distinct CDR3 sequences, with roughly 27% observed a single time. Sequenced: blood. The receptors originated from a woman aged 25 to 39 in good health.

This clonotype has just a few counts. In DNA form, the CDR3 reads TGTGCCAGCAGTTTTTATACAGGCTTTAACTATGGCTACACCTTC. It specifies CASSFYTGFNYGYTF. The chain combines TRBV27 with TRBJ1-2, with D perhaps matching TRBD1 (5 bases). From germline, CDR1 is MNHEY and CDR2 SMNVEV (reference sequence). The CDR3 has 15 residues. V was cut by 3 bases and J by 1 base, with 12 bases left in between.

Only a few counts were recorded for this clonotype. The chain is built from TRBV7-2 and TRBJ2-1; D uncertain. V was trimmed by 4 bases and J by 9 bases, leaving 16 bases between them. Looked up from germline, CDR1 is SGHTA and CDR2 is FQGNSA. The CDR3 runs to 14 residues. CDR3 residues: CASSSGLKLGEQFF. The CDR3 nucleotides are TGTGCCAGCAGCTCAGGTCTTAAACTTGGTGAGCAGTTCTTC.

Details on this clonotype: A much bigger clone sits one base away, suggesting this may be a read error. V and J are TRBV10-3 and TRBJ2-1; D is ambiguous. Germline CDR1 and CDR2: ENHRY and SYGVKD. The CDR3 spans 14 residues. CDR3 protein: CAISEPEQSNKQFF. The CDR3 DNA is TGTGCCATCAGTGAGCCCGAGCAAAGCAATAAGCAGTTCTTC.

The sample holds many counts of this clonotype. The CDR3 loop is CASSLSGATYNEQFF. As DNA, the CDR3 is TGTGCCAGCAGTTTGTCGGGGGCGACCTACAATGAGCAGTTCTTC. The chain links TRBV12-3 or TRBV12-4 to TRBJ2-1; D is perhaps TRBD1 or TRBD2 (6 bases each). Trimming shortened V by 3 bases and J by 2 bases, and 11 bases separated the two germline ends. CDR3 length: 15 residues.

This clonotype occurred once. J is TRBJ1-5 and V is TRBV2; TRBD1 agrees at 8 bases. Per germline, CDR1 SNHLY and CDR2 FYNNEI. The ends lost 3 bases at V and 7 bases at J; junction bases unmatched: 5. The CDR3 extends over 14 amino acids. The CDR3 protein is CASSDLNRGQPQHF. Written as DNA, the CDR3 is TGTGCCAGCAGTGACCTGAACAGGGGGCAGCCCCAGCATTTT.

This clonotype was counted only a few times. The V and J genes are TRBV20-1 and TRBJ2-3, with D perhaps assigned TRBD1 or TRBD2 (6 bases each). This CDR3 spans 14 amino acids. Germline-derived CDR1 and CDR2 are DFQATT and SNEGSKA (reference sequence). V dropped 1 base and J dropped 5 bases, with 13 bases sitting between them. CDR3 in DNA: TGCAGTGCTAGAGTTCCGGGGGCGAAAGATACGCAGTATTTT. It encodes CSARVPGAKDTQYF.

There are many counts of this clonotype. The chain combines TRBV28 with TRBJ2-7; D is perhaps TRBD1 (6 bases). CDR3 length equals 14 residues. The V end was cut by 2 bases, the J end by 2 bases, with 10 bases between. In germline, CDR1 is MDHEN, CDR2 SYDVKM. The CDR3 here is CASSLEYRAYEQYF. The CDR3 DNA reads TGTGCCAGCAGTTTAGAATACAGGGCCTACGAGCAGTACTTC.

A note on this clonotype: A read error is possible here, since a much larger clone lies one base away. V is TRBV6-5 and J is TRBJ2-1; D call uncertain. The CDR3 is 13 amino acids. V dropped 6 bases and J dropped 0 bases, with 6 bases sitting between them. Per the germline V gene, CDR1 is MNHEY and CDR2 is SVGAGI. CDR3: CASRRPSYNEQFF. As DNA, the CDR3 is TGTGCCAGCAGGCGACCCTCCTACAATGAGCAGTTCTTC.

This clonotype appeared many times. The V call is TRBV20-1, the J call TRBJ2-7; D remains ambiguous. Per the germline V gene, CDR1 is DFQATT and CDR2 is SNEGSKA (reference sequence). Trimming took 3 bases from V and 3 from J, leaving 6 bases between them. This CDR3 spans 11 amino acids. CDR3 DNA: TGCAGTGCTAGTTCGAGCTACGAGCAGTACTTC. It yields the protein CSASSSYEQYF.

This clonotype was observed at least ten times. V usage is TRBV5-1 and J usage is TRBJ2-7; TRBD1 aligns across 8 bases. Germline V lookup: CDR1 SGHRS, CDR2 YFSETQ. The trim removed 0 bases at V and 3 bases at J, leaving 8 bases unmatched. The CDR3 is 16 amino acids. CDR3 sequence (DNA): TGCGCCAGCAGCTTGGTACCGGGACAGGAGGTCTACGAGCAGTACTTC. The encoded protein is CASSLVPGQEVYEQYF.

The V gene is TRBV7-8, the J gene TRBJ1-2; no reliable D call. This CDR3 comprises 13 residues. V gave up 1 base and J gave up 8 bases, with 11 bases separating them. CDR1 and CDR2 (germline): SGHVS, FQNEAQ. The CDR3 nucleotides read TGTGCCAGCAGCTTAGAAGGCTGGAACGGCTACACCTTC. Protein sequence: CASSLEGWNGYTF.

The chain joins TRBV30 to TRBJ2-1; the match to TRBD2 covers 11 bases. V lost 5 bases and J lost 2; bases outside the gene matches: 5. Germline assignment: CDR1 GTSNPN and CDR2 SVGIG (reference sequence). The CDR3 length is 15 residues. The CDR3: CAWGQLAGAYNEQFF. In nucleotides, the CDR3 is TGTGCCTGGGGCCAACTAGCGGGAGCCTACAATGAGCAGTTCTTC. Complete variable domain (other parts from reference TRBV30 and TRBJ2-1): SQTIHQWPATLVQPVGSPLSLECTVEGTSNPNLYWYRQAAGRGLQLLFYSVGIGQISSEVPQNLSASRPQDRQFILSSKKLLLSDSGFYLCAWGQLAGAYNEQFFGPGTRLTVL.

With regard to this clonotype: A much more abundant neighbour one base away suggests this may be a read error. V gene TRBV20-1 combines with J gene TRBJ2-1, with TRBD2 matching 10 bases. The DNA end is a closer match to TRBJ2-7, so the J assignment may be wrong. Germline CDR1 is DFQATT and CDR2 is SNEGSKA (reference sequence). This CDR3 has 18 residues. The DNA of the CDR3 is TGCAGTGCTAGACCTGTTTTCGGGACTAGCGTCTCCTACAATGAGCAGTACTTC. This sequence encodes CSARPVFGTSVSYNEQYF.

Turning to this clonotype: One end of the junction does not line up with germline, which may come from a read error. The chain uses TRBV12-3 or TRBV12-4 and TRBJ2-3; 7 bases are shared with TRBD2. The CDR3 sequence is 16 residues long. CDR3 nucleotide sequence: TGTGCCGGCAGTTTTGGGGGAGGGGACCTGACAGATACGCAGTATTTT. This sequence encodes CAGSFGGGDLTDTQYF.

Ten or more counts support this clonotype. This chain links TRBV4-1 with TRBJ1-6, with no clear D. Per germline, CDR1 MGHRA and CDR2 YSYEKL. The CDR3 is made up of 13 amino acids. CDR3 loop: CASQSGYNSPLHF. The CDR3 DNA is TGCGCATCACAGTCGGGTTATAATTCACCCCTCCACTTT.

The V gene is TRBV6-5, the J gene TRBJ1-6; D is possibly TRBD1 (5 bases). Germline V gives CDR1 MNHEY, CDR2 SVGAGI. The CDR3 runs 16 residues. Trimming stripped 5 bases from V and 7 bases from J, with 18 bases between. In nucleotides, the CDR3 is TGTGCCAGCAGTCGCTACCCAGGGTACCTAAATTCACCCCTCCACTTT. It translates to CASSRYPGYLNSPLHF.

This clonotype has a handful of counts. The CDR3 reads CSANRAGPSEQFF. The DNA for the CDR3 is TGCAGTGCTAATCGAGCGGGCCCCTCTGAGCAGTTCTTC. The chain has TRBV20-1 and TRBJ2-1; possibly TRBD2 for D (6 bases). The V gene lost 4 bases and the J gene lost 9 bases, with 16 bases spanning the gap. Per the germline V gene, CDR1 is DFQATT and CDR2 is SNEGSKA (reference sequence). The CDR3 is 13 residues long.

This clonotype was detected many times. The gene calls are TRBV20-1 and TRBJ2-7; D is perhaps TRBD1 (5 bases). Germline lookup yields CDR1 DFQATT and CDR2 SNEGSKA (reference sequence). This CDR3 region has 13 residues. The V end lost 2 bases, the J end lost 2 bases, and 10 bases lay between the germline ends. In DNA form, the CDR3 reads TGCAGTGCTAGACAGGGCGTCACCTACGAGCAGTACTTC. This gives the protein CSARQGVTYEQYF.

This clonotype was observed a few times. The gene calls are TRBV7-2 and TRBJ1-4; possibly TRBD1 for D (5 bases). The CDR3 length is 14 residues. CDR1 SGHTA and CDR2 FQGNSA come from the germline V gene. The V end was cut by 2 bases, the J end by 6 bases, with 10 bases between. The CDR3 region has the DNA TGTGCCAGCAGCTTATACCAGGGAGATGAAAAACTGTTTTTT. Translating gives CASSLYQGDEKLFF.

The genes are TRBV5-1 and TRBJ2-2, with 7 bases that match TRBD1. V shed 2 bases, J shed 5 bases, and the junction held 6 bases outside the gene matches. The CDR3 contains 15 residues. Germline CDR1 and CDR2: SGHRS and YFSETQ. The CDR3 loop reads CASSFQTGSTGELFF. CDR3 DNA: TGCGCCAGCAGCTTTCAGACAGGGTCAACCGGGGAGCTGTTTTTT.

The chain joins TRBV5-6 to TRBJ2-1; no clear D gene. With the DNA end fitting TRBJ2-7 better, the J assignment may be wrong. Germline V gene data show CDR1 as SGHDT and CDR2 as YYEEEE. This CDR3 contains 17 residues. CDR3 nucleotides: TGTGCCAGCAGCTTGCCGGTGGGGTTTAGCTCCTACAATGAGCAGTACTTC. Translated, it gives CASSLPVGFSSYNEQYF.

Note on this clonotype: A read error may explain this, as a much larger clone is one base away. This sequence joins TRBV2 and TRBJ2-7, with D tentatively TRBD2 (5 bases). Germline lookup yields CDR1 SNHLY and CDR2 FYNNEI. The CDR3 length is 14 residues. The CDR3 coding sequence is TGTGTCAGCAGGCGAGGGTCTCTCTCCTACGAGCAGTACTTC. This translates into CVSRRGSLSYEQYF.

This clonotype showed up many times. The V gene is TRBV12-3 or TRBV12-4, the J gene TRBJ1-2; D gene uncertain. CDR3 length: 12 amino acids. V was trimmed by 4 bases and J by 4 bases, leaving 7 bases between them. The CDR3 DNA sequence: TGTGCCAGCAGTTCCGGGATCTATGGCTACACCTTC. Protein: CASSSGIYGYTF.

This clonotype was seen ten or more times. The chain joins TRBV10-2 to TRBJ2-7; D perhaps matches TRBD2 (6 bases). Germline assignment: CDR1 WSHSY and CDR2 SAAADI. Trimming left V 0 bases short and J 6 bases short, with 12 bases between. The CDR3 consists of 14 residues. The CDR3 region is CASSESTRLGEQYF. For the CDR3, the DNA is TGCGCCAGCAGTGAGTCGACTAGGTTGGGCGAGCAGTACTTC.

J is TRBJ2-1 and V is TRBV9; 12 bases match TRBD2. This CDR3 has 18 residues. V shed 3 bases and J 4 bases; nucleotides not matched to a gene: 11. Germline V gene sequence: CDR1 SGDLS, CDR2 YYNGEE. CDR3 sequence: CASSGQTPGLAGYNEQFF. The CDR3 nucleotides read TGTGCCAGCAGCGGTCAAACTCCGGGACTAGCGGGTTACAATGAGCAGTTCTTC.

This clonotype was found a few times. The chain is built from TRBV30 and TRBJ2-3, with D possibly matching TRBD1 (5 bases). CDR1 is GTSNPN and CDR2 is SVGIG in the germline V gene (reference sequence). Trimming pared 5 bases from V and 2 bases from J, leaving 8 bases between. The CDR3 consists of 12 residues. The chain's CDR3 is CAWSGPTDTQYF. In DNA form, the CDR3 reads TGTGCCTGGTCAGGGCCCACAGATACGCAGTATTTT. Using reference TRBV30 and TRBJ2-3 for the parts outside the CDR3, the full variable domain is SQTIHQWPATLVQPVGSPLSLECTVEGTSNPNLYWYRQAAGRGLQLLFYSVGIGQISSEVPQNLSASRPQDRQFILSSKKLLLSDSGFYLCAWSGPTDTQYFGPGTRLTVL.

The V and J genes are TRBV29-1 and TRBJ1-1; 9 positions agree with TRBD1. Germline lookup yields CDR1 SQVTM and CDR2 ANQGSEA. Trimming took 5 bases from V and 0 from J; bases not matched to a gene: 10. The CDR3 is made up of 16 amino acids. CDR3 loop: CSVWGQGPTMNTEAFF. In DNA form, the CDR3 reads TGCAGCGTTTGGGGACAGGGCCCCACCATGAACACTGAAGCTTTCTTT.

This clonotype was recorded a few times. V is TRBV6-1 and J is TRBJ2-1; possible D gene TRBD2, 5 bases. Trimming took off 6 bases at V and 3 bases at J, with 12 bases between the two ends. This CDR3 spans 14 amino acids. CDR1 and CDR2 (germline): MNHNS, SASEGT. The CDR3: CASRKGRGYNEQFF. CDR3 DNA: TGTGCCAGCAGGAAGGGCCGGGGCTACAATGAGCAGTTCTTC.

This clonotype was counted a few times. The J gene is TRBJ1-2, the V gene TRBV27; a weak D match, TRBD1 (5 bases). CDR1 and CDR2 from the germline V gene are MNHEY and SMNVEV (reference sequence). The V end lost 6 bases, the J end lost 4 bases, and 15 bases lay between the germline ends. This CDR3 comprises 14 residues. CDR3 sequence: CASSLLGGTYGYTF. As DNA, the CDR3 is TGTGCCAGCAGCCTCCTCGGAGGGACCTATGGCTACACCTTC.

In its sample, this clonotype was seen a few times. J is TRBJ1-6 and V is TRBV3-1; tentatively, D is TRBD1 (5 bases). V was cut by 3 bases and J by 8 bases, with 11 bases left in between. The germline gives CDR1 LGHDT, CDR2 YNNKEL (reference sequence). The CDR3 consists of 14 residues. This chain's CDR3 is CASSHQGGDSPLHF. The DNA for the CDR3 is TGTGCCAGCAGCCATCAGGGAGGAGATTCACCCCTCCACTTT.

For this clonotype: A read error is possible here, since a much larger clone lies one base away. The chain carries TRBV4-3 and TRBJ2-3; D is unresolved. Trimming took off 5 bases at V and 6 bases at J, with 15 bases between the two ends. The germline gives CDR1 LGHNA, CDR2 YSLEER. This CDR3 spans 14 amino acids. CDR3 protein: CASSLWSIWDTQYF. The CDR3 region has the DNA TGCGCCAGCAGCTTATGGAGTATTTGGGATACGCAGTATTTT.